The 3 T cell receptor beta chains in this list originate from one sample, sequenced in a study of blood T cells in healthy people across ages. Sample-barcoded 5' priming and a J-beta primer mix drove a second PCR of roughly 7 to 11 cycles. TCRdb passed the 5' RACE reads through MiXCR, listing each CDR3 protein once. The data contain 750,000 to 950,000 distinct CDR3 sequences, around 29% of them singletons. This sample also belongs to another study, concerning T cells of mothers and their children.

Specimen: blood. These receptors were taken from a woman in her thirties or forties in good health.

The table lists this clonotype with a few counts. This CDR3 reads CSAREQHYGYTF. The CDR3 DNA reads as TGCAGTGCTAGAGAACAGCACTATGGCTACACCTTC. This rearrangement joins TRBV20-1 to TRBJ1-2; D remains ambiguous. The length of the CDR3 is 12 residues. With 0 bases removed from V and 3 bases from J, the gap between germline ends came to 5 bases. Germline V gene data show CDR1 as DFQATT and CDR2 as SNEGSKA (reference sequence).

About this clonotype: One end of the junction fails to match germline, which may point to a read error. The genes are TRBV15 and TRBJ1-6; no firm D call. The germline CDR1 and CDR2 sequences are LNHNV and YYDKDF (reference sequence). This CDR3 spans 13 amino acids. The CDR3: CAASGGRNSPLHF. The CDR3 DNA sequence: TGTGCCGCCAGCGGCGGGAGGAATTCACCCCTCCACTTT.

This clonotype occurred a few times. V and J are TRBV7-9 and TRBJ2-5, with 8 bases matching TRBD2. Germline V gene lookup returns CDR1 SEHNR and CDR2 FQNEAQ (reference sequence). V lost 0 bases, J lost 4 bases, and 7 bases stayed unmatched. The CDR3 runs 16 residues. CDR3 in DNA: TGTGCCAGCAGCTTAGCGGGAGCGGGGGAGGGAGAGACCCAGTACTTC. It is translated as CASSLAGAGEGETQYF.